This T cell receptor (beta chain) was sequenced for a study of T cells and Merkel cell carcinoma outcomes. Study conclusions and caveats: Repertoire plus T-cell density reportedly predicted Merkel cell carcinoma outcomes.

Regarding this clone: Its cognate antigen is unknown.

J gave up 2 bases and V 6 bases, and 6 bases lay outside the gene matches. Germline values: CDR1 SNHLY, CDR2 FYNNEI. The CDR3 loop spans 15 amino acids. The method was immunoSEQ multiplex PCR; TCRdb's version includes in-frame clones alone and lacks a portion of them. The sample has roughly 3,300 clones, approximately 92% seen once. The sequenced sample consisted of tumor tissue from Merkel cell carcinoma. The TCR originated in a human donor with Merkel cell carcinoma. The chain recombines TRBV2 with TRBJ1-5; 8 bases align to TRBD1. The CDR3 coding sequence is TGTGCCAGCAGAATGGCAGGGGGCGGCAATCAGCCCCAGCATTTT. This gives the protein CASRMAGGGNQPQHF.